Below are 32 T cell receptor beta chains sequenced from a single sample in a study of cytomegalovirus exposure and HLA in healthy donors. The PCR used 60 Vbeta and 13 Jbeta primers. The repertoire was sequenced with immunoSEQ multiplex PCR; TCRdb's copy has only in-frame clones and lacks some. The table records under 200,000 clones, around 79% of them present only once. Sequenced: PBMCs. The receptors stem from a female donor in good health and CMV-seronegative.

The genes are TRBV18 and TRBJ1-2, with D perhaps TRBD1 (5 bases). The ends were cut back, 0 bases at V and 5 bases at J, with 10 bases in the middle. Germline V gives CDR1 KGHSH, CDR2 LQKENI. The CDR3 consists of 14 residues. The DNA for the CDR3 is TGTGCCAGCTCACCACCTTTCAGGGATTATGGCTACACCTTC. Translating gives CASSPPFRDYGYTF.

This clone was counted once. This chain joins TRBV9 and TRBJ1-4; D is unclear. CDR3 size: 14 residues. V lost 0 bases and J lost 3, with 6 bases in between. Looked up from germline, CDR1 is SGDLS and CDR2 is YYNGEE. In nucleotides, the CDR3 is TGTGCCAGCAGCGTAGGAGGGCCTAATGAAAAACTGTTTTTT. It yields the protein CASSVGGPNEKLFF.

The chain uses TRBV5-1 and TRBJ2-7; 13 bases align to TRBD2. The CDR3 is made up of 17 amino acids. V shed 4 bases and J 1 base; nucleotides not matched to a gene: 8. Germline V gene lookup returns CDR1 SGHRS and CDR2 YFSETQ. CDR3: CASSRGLAGPLSYEQYF. CDR3 in DNA: TGCGCCAGCAGCCGGGGACTAGCGGGGCCCTTATCCTACGAGCAGTACTTC.

This chain uses TRBV7-2 with TRBJ2-7; D is perhaps TRBD2 (6 bases). The germline gives CDR1 SGHTA, CDR2 FQGNSA. V lost 6 bases, J lost 7 bases, and 10 bases lay in between. The CDR3 spans 11 residues. CDR3 residues: CASREEGEQYF. In DNA, the CDR3 is TGTGCCAGCAGGGAGGAGGGGGAGCAGTACTTC.

V is TRBV7-2 and J is TRBJ1-5, with TRBD1 identical over 9 bases. Germline CDR1 is SGHTA and CDR2 is FQGNSA. The V and J ends lost 0 bases and 7 bases, in that order; junction bases with no gene match: 4. The CDR3 runs to 15 residues. DNA for the CDR3: TGTGCCAGCAGCTTAGCGCTTACAGGGGGCCAGCCCCAGCATTTT. Translating gives CASSLALTGGQPQHF.

The chain uses TRBV6-1 and TRBJ2-2; perhaps TRBD2 as D (6 bases). The CDR3 consists of 15 residues. V was pared by 8 bases and J by 2 bases, with 15 bases between. CDR1 MNHNS and CDR2 SASEGT come from the germline V gene. This CDR3 reads CASGGDAGNTGELFF. The CDR3 bases are TGTGCCAGCGGAGGGGACGCGGGAAACACCGGGGAGCTGTTTTTT.

This sequence joins TRBV4-1 and TRBJ1-2; tentative D call: TRBD1 (6 bases). CDR3 length: 16 amino acids. Trimming took 4 bases from V and 5 from J, leaving 20 bases between them. Germline V CDR1 and CDR2: MGHRA, YSYEKL. CDR3 residues: CASSLNRDLLEYGYTF. The CDR3 DNA is TGCGCCAGCAGCCTAAACAGGGATCTCTTGGAATATGGCTACACCTTC.

This sequence joins TRBV15 and TRBJ1-3; D may be TRBD1 (6 bases). V was trimmed by 2 bases and J by 0 bases, leaving 11 bases between them. Germline V gene sequence: CDR1 LNHNV, CDR2 YYDKDF (reference sequence). The CDR3 runs 16 residues. CDR3 coding DNA: TGTGCCACCAGCAGATATACAGGGATCTCTGGAAACACCATATATTTT. Its translation is CATSRYTGISGNTIYF.

Concerning this clone itself: This same CDR3 is encoded by further DNA sequences in the sample. V and J are TRBV6-1 and TRBJ1-1; D is possibly TRBD1 (6 bases). The CDR3 totals 18 residues. CDR1 is MNHNS, CDR2 SASEGT, per germline. Between the trimmed V and J ends, which lost 2 bases and 8 bases, there was a span of 27 bases. The CDR3 nucleotides are TGTGCCAGCAGTGAAATGGGGCAGGGAGGGGGTCAGAGGAGAGAAGCTTTCTTT. This translates into CASSEMGQGGGQRREAFF.

The V call is TRBV7-2, the J call TRBJ1-3; 9 bases match TRBD1. This CDR3 contains 16 residues. The V segment lost 4 bases and the J segment 0 bases; nucleotides outside the gene matches: 4. In germline, CDR1 is SGHTA, CDR2 FQGNSA. The CDR3 is CASSWGQGGSGNTIYF. CDR3 DNA sequence: TGTGCCAGCAGCTGGGGACAGGGCGGCTCTGGAAACACCATATATTTT.

V gene TRBV11-1 combines with J gene TRBJ1-2; D not resolved. The V end lost 3 bases, the J end lost 6 bases, and 17 bases lay between the germline ends. Looked up from germline, CDR1 is SGHAT and CDR2 is FQDESV (reference sequence). The CDR3 is 15 amino acids. In DNA form, the CDR3 reads TGTGCCAGCAGCTTGCAGTCCCGCCCTCCCAATGGCTACACCTTC. It specifies CASSLQSRPPNGYTF. The variable domain in full, completed from reference TRBV11-1 and TRBJ1-2, reads EAEVAQSPRYKITEKSQAVAFWCDPISGHATLYWYRQILGQGPELLVQFQDESVVDDSQLPKDRFSAERLKGVDSTLKIQPAELGDSAMYLCASSLQSRPPNGYTFGSGTRLTVV.

The chain has TRBV7-2 and TRBJ1-4; the match to TRBD1 covers 10 bases. Germline loops: CDR1 SGHTA, CDR2 FQGNSA. This CDR3 has 14 amino acids. V was pared by 3 bases and J by 5 bases, with 0 bases of the junction left unmatched. The CDR3 loop reads CASSLDRGNEKLFF. For the CDR3, the DNA is TGTGCCAGCAGCTTGGACAGGGGGAATGAAAAACTGTTTTTT.

The chain joins TRBV4-2 to TRBJ1-2, with 8 bases that match TRBD1. Trimming removed 1 base from V and 4 bases from J; junction bases left unmatched: 5. This CDR3 is built from 15 residues. The germline V gene encodes CDR1 LGHNA and CDR2 YNFKEQ. CDR3 loop: CASSQGGQGLYGYTF. In DNA, the CDR3 is TGTGCCAGCAGCCAAGGCGGACAGGGACTCTATGGCTACACCTTC.

The chain recombines TRBV28 with TRBJ1-3, with 7 bases identical to TRBD1. The V segment lost 6 bases and the J segment 0 bases; nucleotides outside the gene matches: 11. Germline values: CDR1 MDHEN, CDR2 SYDVKM. The CDR3 is made up of 17 amino acids. The CDR3 protein is CASSSNPGQVSGNTIYF. As DNA, the CDR3 is TGTGCCAGCAGCTCGAACCCTGGACAGGTCTCTGGAAACACCATATATTTT.

The chain recombines TRBV11-2 with TRBJ2-7; TRBD1 might be the D (6 bases). V was shortened by 1 base and J by 3 bases, with 16 bases between the two germline ends. This CDR3 is built from 16 residues. In germline, CDR1 is SGHAT, CDR2 FQNNGV. This CDR3 is CASSLGANRAGYEQYF. The CDR3 coding sequence is TGTGCCAGCAGCTTAGGGGCTAACAGGGCCGGCTACGAGCAGTACTTC.

The chain carries TRBV14 and TRBJ2-1; TRBD2 matches 7 bases. CDR1 and CDR2 (germline): SGHDN, FVKESK. With 3 bases clipped from V and 4 bases from J, the junction kept 6 bases outside the gene matches. CDR3 length equals 15 residues. The CDR3 DNA sequence: TGTGCCAGCAGCCAGCGCGGGGGATCGTACAATGAGCAGTTCTTC. Protein: CASSQRGGSYNEQFF.

V and J are TRBV29-1 and TRBJ2-5, with a tentative D call TRBD1 (6 bases). CDR1 SQVTM and CDR2 ANQGSEA come from the germline V gene. The CDR3 has 11 amino acids. The V and J ends lost 7 bases and 5 bases respectively, with 11 bases between them. In DNA form, the CDR3 reads TGCAGCGGCAAACAGGGTGAGACCCAGTACTTC. Translation gives CSGKQGETQYF.

This clone was observed once. The chain carries TRBV10-3 and TRBJ1-1, with a possible D match to TRBD1 (6 bases). The CDR3 totals 13 residues. Germline loops: CDR1 ENHRY, CDR2 SYGVKD. With 2 bases removed from V and 4 bases from J, the gap between germline ends came to 8 bases. The CDR3, as DNA: TGTGCCATCAGTGAGAAAGGGGGCACTGAAGCTTTCTTT. Translating gives CAISEKGGTEAFF.

The chain joins TRBV19 to TRBJ1-2, with D uncertain. V shed 6 bases and J shed 3 bases, with 11 bases lying between them. This CDR3 is 13 amino acids long. Germline V gives CDR1 LNHDA, CDR2 SQIVND (reference sequence). Here the CDR3 DNA reads TGTGCCAGTAGGACTCCCAGCCACTATGGCTACACCTTC. Protein: CASRTPSHYGYTF.

CDR3 DNA: TGTGCCAGCAGCTTAGGGTGGGCTAGCGGGTCCCAAGAGACCCAGTACTTC. Amino acid sequence: CASSLGWASGSQETQYF. This chain joins TRBV7-2 and TRBJ2-5, with 8 bases matching TRBD2. CDR1 is SGHTA and CDR2 is FQGNSA in the germline V gene. This CDR3 is 17 amino acids long. V was clipped by 1 base and J by 1 base; unmatched bases: 8.

This rearrangement joins TRBV9 to TRBJ2-7; 9 nucleotides line up with TRBD2. Germline V gives CDR1 SGDLS, CDR2 YYNGEE. V lost 3 bases and J lost 0; bases outside the gene matches: 4. CDR3 length: 15 amino acids. The CDR3 bases are TGTGCCAGCAGCGAGACTAGCGGCTCCTCCTACGAGCAGTACTTC. This codes for CASSETSGSSYEQYF. The variable domain in full, with the rest retrieved from reference TRBV9 and TRBJ2-7, is DSGVTQTPKHLITATGQRVTLRCSPRSGDLSVYWYQQSLDQGLQFLIQYYNGEERAKGNILERFSAQQFPDLHSELNLSSLELGDSALYFCASSETSGSSYEQYFGPGTRLTVT.

A few counts support this clone. The germline gene is not matched at one end of the junction; a read error may be the cause. The rearrangement uses TRBV7-7 and TRBJ2-5; maybe TRBD2 (7 bases). CDR3 size: 18 residues. Germline CDR1 reads SSHAT; CDR2 reads FNYEAQ (reference sequence). CDR3 sequence: CASSLGGGVPPSGETQYF. CDR3 bases: TGTGCTAGCAGCTTAGGAGGGGGGGTCCCTCCATCGGGAGAGACCCAGTACTTC.

This chain links TRBV9 with TRBJ1-4; no reliable D call. Germline CDR1 reads SGDLS; CDR2 reads YYNGEE. V lost 0 bases, J lost 0 bases, and 6 bases lay in between. The CDR3 consists of 15 residues. CDR3: CASSVGRATNEKLFF. CDR3 coding DNA: TGTGCCAGCAGCGTAGGGAGGGCAACTAATGAAAAACTGTTTTTT.

The rearrangement links TRBV19 to TRBJ1-5; D may be TRBD1 (5 bases). Germline V gene lookup returns CDR1 LNHDA and CDR2 SQIVND (reference sequence). The ends were cut back, 6 bases at V and 2 bases at J, with 14 bases in the middle. The CDR3 has 15 residues. Here the CDR3 DNA reads TGTGCCAGTAGCCCCAGGGTAACGGGCAATCAGCCCCAGCATTTT. Its translation is CASSPRVTGNQPQHF.

V and J are TRBV6-1 and TRBJ1-4, with 7 bases lining up with TRBD1. This CDR3 has 14 residues. V was pared by 4 bases and J by 8 bases, with 7 bases of the junction left unmatched. Germline values: CDR1 MNHNS, CDR2 SASEGT. In DNA, the CDR3 is TGTGCCAGCAGTGCCAGAGGGGGCTTCGAAAAACTGTTTTTT. It codes for CASSARGGFEKLFF.

V and J are TRBV5-1 and TRBJ1-3, with D possibly TRBD1 on 6 matching bases. V was clipped by 0 bases and J by 0 bases, with 10 bases between them. The germline V gene has CDR1 SGHRS and CDR2 YFSETQ. This CDR3 contains 16 residues. CDR3 in amino acids: CASSLGPQGSGNTIYF. DNA of the CDR3: TGCGCCAGCAGCTTGGGCCCACAGGGCTCTGGAAACACCATATATTTT.

This CDR3 reads CASSSGGSGGYNEQFF. For the CDR3, the DNA is TGTGCCAGCAGCTCGGGGGGTAGCGGGGGATACAATGAGCAGTTCTTC. The rearrangement joins TRBV7-6 to TRBJ2-1; 9 bases align to TRBD2. The CDR3 sequence is 16 residues long. V was pared by 4 bases and J by 4 bases, with 8 bases of the junction left unmatched. Germline V gene lookup returns CDR1 SGHVS and CDR2 FNYEAQ.

Turning to this clone: A junction end diverges from the germline sequence, so it may reflect a read error. This chain links TRBV7-9 with TRBJ2-3; possible D gene TRBD2, 5 bases. The CDR3 contains 16 residues. The germline gives CDR1 SEHNR, CDR2 FQNEAQ (reference sequence). The CDR3 sequence: CSSSSSLTPREDTQYF. For the CDR3, the DNA is TGTTCCAGCAGCTCGAGTCTTACACCGAGGGAGGATACGCAGTATTTT.

This clone came up a few times. The rearrangement links TRBV5-4 to TRBJ2-7, with 10 bases identical to TRBD1. The CDR3 covers 15 residues. With 2 bases clipped from V and 6 bases from J, the junction kept 8 bases outside the gene matches. Germline V CDR1 and CDR2: SGHNT, YYREEE (reference sequence). The CDR3 DNA is TGTGCCAGCAGCTTTTGGACAGGGGGATCGGGCGAGCAGTACTTC. It translates to CASSFWTGGSGEQYF.

V usage is TRBV19 and J usage is TRBJ2-3; the D is unclear. Germline CDR1 reads LNHDA; CDR2 reads SQIVND (reference sequence). The CDR3 covers 13 residues. Trimming stripped 3 bases from V and 8 bases from J, with 12 bases between. The CDR3 loop reads CASSMRTPGTQYF. CDR3 DNA sequence: TGTGCCAGTAGTATGAGAACCCCAGGTACGCAGTATTTT.

V usage is TRBV7-3 and J usage is TRBJ2-1; 8 bases are shared with TRBD2. CDR1 is SGHTA and CDR2 is FQGTGA in the germline V gene. Trimming at V came to 1 base and at J to 5 bases, leaving 7 bases not matched to a gene. CDR3 length: 16 residues. DNA for the CDR3: TGTGCCAGCAGCTTAAATCGGCTAGCGGGTGACAATGAGCAGTTCTTC. Amino acids: CASSLNRLAGDNEQFF.

The rearrangement uses TRBV5-1 and TRBJ2-7, with TRBD2 as a possible D gene (5 bases). The V end was cut by 0 bases, the J end by 0 bases, with 13 bases between. Germline V gene data show CDR1 as SGHRS and CDR2 as YFSETQ. There are 16 residues in the CDR3. CDR3 DNA sequence: TGCGCCAGCAGCTTGGGGGGAGCGGTAAGCTCCTACGAGCAGTACTTC. Translation: CASSLGGAVSSYEQYF.